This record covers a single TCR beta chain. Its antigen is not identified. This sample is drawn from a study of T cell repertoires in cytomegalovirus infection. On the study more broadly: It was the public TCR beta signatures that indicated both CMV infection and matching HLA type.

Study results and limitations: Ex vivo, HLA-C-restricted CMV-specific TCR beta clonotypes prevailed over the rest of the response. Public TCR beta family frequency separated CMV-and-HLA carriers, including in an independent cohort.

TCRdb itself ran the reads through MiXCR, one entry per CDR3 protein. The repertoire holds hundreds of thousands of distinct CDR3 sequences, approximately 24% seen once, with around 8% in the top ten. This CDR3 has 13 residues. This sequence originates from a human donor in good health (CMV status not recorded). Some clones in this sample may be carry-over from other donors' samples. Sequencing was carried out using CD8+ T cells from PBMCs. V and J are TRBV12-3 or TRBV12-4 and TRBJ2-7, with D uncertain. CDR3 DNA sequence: TGTGCTATAGCAGTCTCCGGGTCCTACGAGCAGTACTTC. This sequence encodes CAIAVSGSYEQYF.